This entry lists 6 T cell receptor beta chains sequenced from one sample in a study of T-cell memory formation after mild COVID-19. Each CDR3 protein gets one entry after TCRdb re-called the 5' RACE reads with MiXCR. The sample has 150,000 to 200,000 distinct CDR3 sequences; roughly 28% are singletons. The specimen was PBMCs or a T cell subset sorted from them (not recorded which). The receptors were gathered from an adult woman who had mild COVID-19 (a few samples of this study predate the infection). Cell type and time point are not known.

This clonotype was seen more than once but under ten times. J is TRBJ2-3 and V is TRBV4-3, with 8 bases matching TRBD1. This CDR3 is 17 amino acids long. V trimming: 0 bases; J trimming: 2 bases; junction bases outside the gene matches: 7. Germline V gene sequence: CDR1 LGHNA, CDR2 YSLEER. The CDR3, as DNA: TGCGCCAGCAGCCAAGATAGGCAGGGGGCTATCACAGATACGCAGTATTTT. Protein product: CASSQDRQGAITDTQYF.

This clonotype was counted only a few times. The chain recombines TRBV19 with TRBJ1-5; no clear D. V lost 3 bases, J lost 9 bases, and 9 bases lay in between. The CDR3 has 12 amino acids. The germline gives CDR1 LNHDA, CDR2 SQIVND (reference sequence). The CDR3 DNA follows: TGTGCCAGTAGTATTGGGGTGGGGCCCCAGCATTTT. Amino acids: CASSIGVGPQHF.

This chain links TRBV13 with TRBJ2-2, with 7 positions matching TRBD2. The V segment lost 3 bases and the J segment 1 base; nucleotides outside the gene matches: 5. This CDR3 has 16 amino acids. Germline lookup yields CDR1 PRHDT and CDR2 FYEKMQ (reference sequence). The CDR3 loop reads CASSFSAGRNTGELFF. DNA for the CDR3: TGTGCCAGCAGCTTTTCAGCGGGGAGGAACACCGGGGAGCTGTTTTTT.

V usage is TRBV15 and J usage is TRBJ2-7; possible D gene TRBD1, 5 bases. Trimming took 8 bases from V and 3 from J, leaving 14 bases between them. Germline values: CDR1 LNHNV, CDR2 YYDKDF (reference sequence). The CDR3 has 13 amino acids. The CDR3 protein is CATSGHRIYEQYF. CDR3 DNA: TGTGCCACCTCCGGACACAGAATCTACGAGCAGTACTTC.

The rearrangement uses TRBV7-6 and TRBJ2-7, with 13 positions matching TRBD2. Trimming removed 5 bases from V and 2 bases from J; junction bases left unmatched: 9. The CDR3 length is 17 residues. CDR1 and CDR2 from the germline V gene are SGHVS and FNYEAQ. The CDR3 sequence: CASSPDTGLAGPYEQYF. Written as DNA, the CDR3 is TGTGCCAGCAGCCCCGATACGGGACTAGCGGGACCCTACGAGCAGTACTTC.

The chain combines TRBV11-3 with TRBJ1-1; maybe TRBD1 (5 bases). V lost 1 base and J lost 3, with 6 bases in between. Germline V gives CDR1 SGHNT, CDR2 YENEEA. The CDR3 runs to 13 residues. In DNA form, the CDR3 reads TGTGCCAGCAGCTTAGGGGGCCACACTGAAGCTTTCTTT. This sequence encodes CASSLGGHTEAFF.